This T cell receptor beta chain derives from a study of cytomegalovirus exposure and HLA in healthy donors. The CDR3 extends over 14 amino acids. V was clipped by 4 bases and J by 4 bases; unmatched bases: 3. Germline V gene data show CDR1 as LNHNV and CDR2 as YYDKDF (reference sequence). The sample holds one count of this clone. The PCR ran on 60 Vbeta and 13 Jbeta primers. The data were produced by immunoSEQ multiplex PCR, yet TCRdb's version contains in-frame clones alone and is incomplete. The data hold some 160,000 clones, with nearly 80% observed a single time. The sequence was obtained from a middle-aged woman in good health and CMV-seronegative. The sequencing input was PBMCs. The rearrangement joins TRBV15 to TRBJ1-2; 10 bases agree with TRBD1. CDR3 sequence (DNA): TGTGCCACCAGCACCGGGGACAGGGGCTATGGCTACACCTTC. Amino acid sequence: CATSTGDRGYGYTF.